The 24 T cell receptor beta chains in this list originate from one sample, sequenced in a study of cytomegalovirus exposure and HLA in healthy donors. Vbeta (60) and Jbeta (13) primers were used in the PCR. TCRdb's copy holds only in-frame clones and misses some; the assay was immunoSEQ multiplex PCR. Among over 80,000 clones listed, around 74% were seen once. The sample was PBMCs. Every receptor here comes from a female donor in good health and CMV-seropositive.

The CDR3 nucleotides are TGTGCCAGCAGTGGGGGAGGGGATTACTACGAGCAGTACTTC. Translated: CASSGGGDYYEQYF. The V call is TRBV25-1, the J call TRBJ2-7, with 7 bases identical to TRBD2. Trimming cost V 4 bases and J 3 bases; bases outside gene matches: 6. The CDR3 runs 14 residues. Germline values: CDR1 MGHDK, CDR2 SYGVNS.

The CDR3 bases are TGTGCCAGCAGCTTGAATTTCGGGACAGCTCCCGGAAACACCATATATTTT. It is translated as CASSLNFGTAPGNTIYF. V and J are TRBV5-4 and TRBJ1-3, with 7 bases matching TRBD1. Germline V gene data show CDR1 as SGHNT and CDR2 as YYREEE (reference sequence). CDR3 length: 17 residues. Germline trimming cut 1 base from V and 4 bases from J; bases unmatched to any gene: 11.

The gene calls are TRBV5-5 and TRBJ2-7; TRBD2 might be the D (6 bases). The germline V gene has CDR1 SGHKS and CDR2 YYEKEE (reference sequence). Trimming shortened V by 1 base and J by 6 bases, and 11 bases separated the two germline ends. The CDR3 consists of 13 residues. CDR3 in DNA: TGTGCCAGCAGCTTGTACCGACTAGGCGAGCAGTACTTC. It yields the protein CASSLYRLGEQYF.

The chain couples TRBV30 to TRBJ2-5, with D uncertain. The CDR3 is made up of 11 amino acids. Germline V gives CDR1 GTSNPN, CDR2 SVGIG (reference sequence). Trimming removed 4 bases from V and 2 bases from J, with 5 bases in between. The CDR3 DNA reads TGTGCCTGGACCTATCAAGAGACCCAGTACTTC. It translates to CAWTYQETQYF.

This clone occurred a few times. The rearrangement joins TRBV6-5 to TRBJ1-2; D might be TRBD1 (5 bases). This CDR3 is built from 11 residues. V lost 6 bases and J 4 bases, leaving 6 bases between the germline ends. Germline lookup yields CDR1 MNHEY and CDR2 SVGAGI. Here the CDR3 DNA reads TGTGCCAGCAGCGACAGCTATGGCTACACCTTC. Translation gives CASSDSYGYTF.

This clone was observed a handful of times. The J gene is TRBJ2-7, the V gene TRBV15, with a tentative D call TRBD1 (5 bases). The CDR3 sequence is 14 residues long. V dropped 1 base and J dropped 5 bases, with 12 bases sitting between them. Germline values: CDR1 LNHNV, CDR2 YYDKDF (reference sequence). CDR3 amino acids: CATSRGREQDEQYF. Written as DNA, the CDR3 is TGTGCCACCAGCAGAGGCAGGGAACAGGACGAGCAGTACTTC.

The chain links TRBV7-9 to TRBJ1-3; possible D gene TRBD1, 5 bases. This CDR3 is 15 amino acids long. The V and J ends lost 5 bases and 2 bases respectively, with 13 bases between them. The germline gives CDR1 SEHNR, CDR2 FQNEAQ (reference sequence). The CDR3 protein is CASSAEDTAGNTIYF. DNA of the CDR3: TGTGCCAGCAGCGCCGAGGACACCGCTGGAAACACCATATATTTT.

This rearrangement joins TRBV10-1 to TRBJ2-7, with D uncertain. The CDR3 sequence is 12 residues long. Germline values: CDR1 WNHNN, CDR2 SYGVQD (reference sequence). Trimming took off 4 bases at V and 1 base at J, with 5 bases between the two ends. In DNA, the CDR3 is TGCGCCAGCAGTGGAGATTCCTACGAGCAGTACTTC. It encodes CASSGDSYEQYF.

The rearrangement joins TRBV4-2 to TRBJ2-3; 8 nucleotides match TRBD2. J gave up 5 bases and V 1 base, and 14 bases lay outside the gene matches. This CDR3 is built from 18 residues. The germline CDR1 and CDR2 sequences are LGHNA and YNFKEQ. The CDR3 region has the DNA TGTGCCAGCAGCCAAGTCTTATTGGCGGGGGGACGAGAAGATACGCAGTATTTT. Translation: CASSQVLLAGGREDTQYF.

This clone has just one count. The rearrangement joins TRBV30 to TRBJ2-2, with D unresolved. Trimming pared 2 bases from V and 5 bases from J, leaving 15 bases between. Germline assignment: CDR1 GTSNPN and CDR2 SVGIG (reference sequence). The CDR3 is 15 residues long. In nucleotides, the CDR3 is TGTGCCTGGAGTCCCGTGGTATTTGCGACCGGGGAGCTGTTTTTT. Protein: CAWSPVVFATGELFF.

The CDR3 here is CASSQSGQGETQYF. CDR3 DNA: TGCGCCAGCAGCCAATCCGGACAGGGAGAGACCCAGTACTTC. The V and J genes are TRBV4-1 and TRBJ2-5; 8 nucleotides line up with TRBD1. CDR1 is MGHRA and CDR2 is YSYEKL in the germline V gene. The J segment lost 4 bases and the V segment lost 2 bases, leaving 3 bases of the junction unmatched. This CDR3 region has 14 residues.

The chain is built from TRBV28 and TRBJ1-5; no definite D call. The CDR3 is made up of 15 amino acids. V was cut by 3 bases and J by 1 base, with 10 bases left in between. The V gene's germline CDR1 is MDHEN and CDR2 SYDVKM. CDR3 coding DNA: TGTGCCAGCAGTTTCTTAACACTAAGCAATCAGCCCCAGCATTTT. It encodes CASSFLTLSNQPQHF.

This sequence joins TRBV10-1 and TRBJ1-2; D gene ambiguous. V lost 0 bases, J lost 4 bases, and 9 bases lay in between. This CDR3 is 14 amino acids long. CDR1 is WNHNN and CDR2 is SYGVQD in the germline V gene (reference sequence). The CDR3 is CASSESNSPYGYTF. The DNA of the CDR3 is TGCGCCAGCAGTGAGTCCAACAGTCCCTATGGCTACACCTTC.

The CDR3 here is CASGSIDRAEAFF. DNA of the CDR3: TGTGCTAGTGGTTCCATCGACAGGGCTGAAGCTTTCTTT. The V and J genes are TRBV12-5 and TRBJ1-1, with 7 bases aligning to TRBD1. This CDR3 region has 13 residues. V gave up 4 bases and J gave up 6 bases; unmatched junction bases: 5. The V gene's germline CDR1 is LGHNT and CDR2 FRNRAP.

The table lists this clone with a few counts. The V call is TRBV28, the J call TRBJ1-2, with TRBD1 as a possible D gene (5 bases). The length of the CDR3 is 14 residues. V was pared by 6 bases and J by 8 bases, with 19 bases between. CDR1 MDHEN and CDR2 SYDVKM come from the germline V gene. This CDR3 is CASRPPRGKGGYTF. CDR3 DNA sequence: TGTGCCAGCAGGCCTCCCCGGGGGAAGGGAGGCTACACCTTC.

This rearrangement joins TRBV7-2 to TRBJ1-6; D gene unclear. The CDR3 consists of 12 residues. Germline assignment: CDR1 SGHTA and CDR2 FQGNSA. Trimming shortened V by 3 bases and J by 8 bases, and 5 bases separated the two germline ends. DNA for the CDR3: TGTGCCAGCAGCTTTTCCTATTCACCCCTCCACTTT. This translates into CASSFSYSPLHF.

This clone was found a few times. This chain joins TRBV10-1 and TRBJ2-3; a possible D gene is TRBD2 (6 bases). V was shortened by 0 bases and J by 4 bases, with 11 bases between the two germline ends. This CDR3 has 15 residues. Germline values: CDR1 WNHNN, CDR2 SYGVQD (reference sequence). The CDR3 nucleotides read TGCGCCAGCAGTGAGTCAAGCGGGCCGGCAGATACGCAGTATTTT. Protein product: CASSESSGPADTQYF.

This clone showed up just a few times. The J gene is TRBJ2-6, the V gene TRBV5-6, with D tentatively TRBD2 (7 bases). Germline V gene sequence: CDR1 SGHDT, CDR2 YYEEEE. The CDR3 extends over 18 amino acids. The V end lost 4 bases, the J end lost 0 bases, and 17 bases lay between the germline ends. Here the CDR3 reads CASSPFGGPISGANVLTF. The DNA of the CDR3 is TGTGCCAGCAGCCCCTTCGGGGGGCCCATCTCTGGGGCCAACGTCCTGACTTTC.

This chain joins TRBV29-1 and TRBJ2-1; 9 bases agree with TRBD2. V lost 6 bases to trimming and J lost 6 bases; unmatched junction nucleotides: 6. CDR3 length equals 13 residues. Germline assignment: CDR1 SQVTM and CDR2 ANQGSEA. CDR3 in DNA: TGCAGCGTACCTCTAGCGGGAATCAATGAGCAGTTCTTC. It yields the protein CSVPLAGINEQFF.

The rearrangement uses TRBV18 and TRBJ2-1; 7 bases align to TRBD2. The CDR3 is 16 amino acids. The trim removed 3 bases at V and 4 bases at J, leaving 9 bases unmatched. Germline assignment: CDR1 KGHSH and CDR2 LQKENI. The CDR3 DNA follows: TGTGCCAGCTCACCTAACGACGGGAGGACATACAATGAGCAGTTCTTC. It is translated as CASSPNDGRTYNEQFF.

V usage is TRBV19 and J usage is TRBJ2-1, with 8 bases fitting TRBD1. V lost 5 bases, J lost 12 bases, and 9 bases stayed unmatched. The length of the CDR3 is 13 residues. CDR1 is LNHDA and CDR2 is SQIVND in the germline V gene (reference sequence). The DNA of the CDR3 is TGTGCCAGTAGTTCCGGGACAGGACTCTGGCAGTTCTTC. Its protein is CASSSGTGLWQFF. Full variable domain (outside the CDR3, taken from reference TRBV19 and TRBJ2-1): DGGITQSPKYLFRKEGQNVTLSCEQNLNHDAMYWYRQDPGQGLRLIYYSQIVNDFQKGDIAEGYSVSREKKESFPLTVTSAQKNPTAFYLCASSSGTGLWQFFGPGTRLTVL.

This clone has just one count. The chain is built from TRBV30 and TRBJ2-5, with 7 bases that match TRBD2. The CDR3 runs 13 residues. CDR1 and CDR2 from the germline V gene are GTSNPN and SVGIG (reference sequence). V shed 1 base, J shed 5 bases, and the junction held 4 bases outside the gene matches. CDR3: CAWSGEGLETQYF. CDR3 sequence (DNA): TGTGCCTGGAGTGGGGAGGGTTTGGAGACCCAGTACTTC.

The chain has TRBV30 and TRBJ1-5; 7 bases are a match to TRBD1. Germline values: CDR1 GTSNPN, CDR2 SVGIG (reference sequence). J lost 10 bases, V lost 1 base, and 7 bases had no gene match. The CDR3 consists of 13 residues. The CDR3 DNA reads TGTGCCTGGAGTGGTCAGGGGGTTGGTCCCCAGCATTTT. Its protein is CAWSGQGVGPQHF.

This rearrangement joins TRBV4-2 to TRBJ1-2, with D uncertain. Germline V CDR1 and CDR2: LGHNA, YNFKEQ. The V end lost 0 bases, the J end lost 4 bases, and 21 bases lay between the germline ends. The CDR3 covers 18 residues. Written as DNA, the CDR3 is TGTGCCAGCAGCCAAGAACCCCCAGGCGAACTGACAATCTATGGCTACACCTTC. It translates to CASSQEPPGELTIYGYTF.